This TCR beta chain is drawn from a study of a mutant IDH1 vaccine in newly diagnosed glioma. In the study overall: Most had both radiotherapy and temozolomide beforehand; others had only one. Overall study findings and caveats: Overall, about 93% of patients had vaccine-induced immune responses.

Turning to this clone: Its cognate antigen is unknown.

Libraries were prepared by immunoSEQ multiplex PCR; TCRdb keeps only in-frame clonotypes and omits some of them. The sample shows more than 25,000 clones, almost 80% of them seen only once. The time point was: week 35, safety follow-up. The vaccine gave 300 ug of a 20-mer mutant IDH1 peptide subcutaneously per dose. The TCR sequence derives from a woman under 40 with glioma. Some clones in this sample may be carry-over from other donors' samples. Here the sequenced sample was PBMCs, taken from a glioma patient whose treatment included an IDH1 peptide vaccine.

CDR3 protein: CASSFAWYGAENTEAFF. The CDR3 DNA reads as TGTGCCAGCAGCTTTGCGTGGTACGGAGCCGAGAACACTGAAGCTTTCTTT. The rearrangement uses TRBV5-6 and TRBJ1-1, with D hard to call. The CDR3 spans 17 residues. Germline lookup yields CDR1 SGHDT and CDR2 YYEEEE. Between the trimmed V and J ends, which lost 2 bases and 1 base, there was a span of 18 bases. The full variable domain, with the rest looked up from reference TRBV5-6 and TRBJ1-1, is DAGVTQSPTHLIKTRGQQVTLRCSPKSGHDTVSWYQQALGQGPQFIFQYYEEEERQRGNFPDRFSGHQFPNYSSELNVNALLLGDSALYLCASSFAWYGAENTEAFFGQGTRLTVV.